Reported below is one T cell receptor (beta chain). What it binds is not known. The data were taken from a study of shared clonotypes between healthy human individuals. The germline V gene encodes CDR1 SGHRS and CDR2 YFSETQ. The V and J ends lost 0 bases and 6 bases respectively, with 8 bases between them. The CDR3 runs to 13 residues. Source study methods: Filtering differed since immunoSEQ provided only junctions, with no quality scores. The protocol was immunoSEQ multiplex PCR, while the TCRdb copy is restricted to in-frame clones and leaves out a portion. The V and J calls and clone size were taken over from that table, and D and trimming were inferred from the DNA. The sample records over 2 million clones, over 85% being singletons. Regarding the study as a whole: Sharing across four donors was highest in naive CD4 (roughly 5%) and lowest in memory CD8 (roughly 0.4%). Unshared clonotypes carried lower generation probabilities than those common to all four donors.

The chain links TRBV5-1 to TRBJ2-3; D call uncertain. The receptor was derived from a man aged 18 to 30 in good health. The sequenced material came from naive CD4+ T cells sorted from blood. Stated subset: CD45RA+ positively selected. CDR3 sequence: CASSLGFRDTQYF. CDR3 DNA sequence: TGCGCCAGCAGCTTGGGGTTTAGGGATACGCAGTATTTT. Using reference TRBV5-1 and TRBJ2-3 for the parts outside the CDR3, the full variable domain is KAGVTQTPRYLIKTRGQQVTLSCSPISGHRSVSWYQQTPGQGLQFLFEYFSETQRNKGNFPGRFSGRQFSNSRSEMNVSTLELGDSALYLCASSLGFRDTQYFGPGTRLTVL.